Listed below are T cell receptor beta chains from one sample, sequenced in a study of human T cells and chemical hapten exposure. TCRdb reprocessed the RACE reads via MiXCR and lists one record per CDR3 protein. The sample yields 380,000 or so distinct CDR3 sequences, about 5.4% seen once. The specimen comprised whole blood, sampled in connection with sensitization to the hapten diphenylcyclopropenone (DPC). The receptor set was obtained from a woman aged 18-35 years with alopecia areata. Some clones in this sample may be carry-over from other donors' samples. CDR3s include the opening cysteine and the closing phenylalanine or tryptophan. D genes are given only for firm matches. Expanded clones are given a class, and other clones once, few, many or no size at all.

>TRBV6-5|few|TRBJ1-2|TRBD1
TGTGCCAGCAGGAGCGGGACAGAGTACACCTTC
CASRSGTEYTF
>TRBV2|-|TRBJ1-6|-
TGTGCCAGCATAGTGGGGGATAATTCACCCCTCCACTTT
CASIVGDNSPLHF
>TRBV7-6|-|TRBJ1-5|TRBD1
TGTGCCAGCAGCCTACACAGGGGGAATCAGCCCCAGCATTTT
CASSLHRGNQPQHF
>TRBV29-1|many|TRBJ1-1|-
TGCACTAGCCAGACGAACACTGAAGCTTTCTTT
CTSQTNTEAFF
>TRBV28|many|TRBJ2-3|TRBD2
TGTGCCAGCAGTTCCCTAGCGGGGGACGATACGCAGTATTTT
CASSSLAGDDTQYF
>TRBV27|few|TRBJ1-5|-
TGTGCCAGCAGGAACGCCGGGACAAATCAGCCCCAGCATTTT
CASRNAGTNQPQHF
>TRBV4-3|-|TRBJ1-3|-
TGCGCCAGCAGCCAGGGGACACCCTCTGGAAACACCATATATTTT
CASSQGTPSGNTIYF
>TRBV6-5|-|TRBJ1-1|-
TGTGCCAGCAGATGGGGGGGCAGGGATACTGAAGCTTTCTTT
CASRWGGRDTEAFF
>TRBV12-3/TRBV12-4|many|TRBJ1-1|-
TGTGCCAGCAGTTTTGGTGGTGGCAGTATGAACACTGAAGCTTTCTTT
CASSFGGGSMNTEAFF
>TRBV6-5|many|TRBJ2-7|TRBD2
TGTGCCAGCAGTTACTATAAGGGAGGGACCTACGAGCAGTACTTC
CASSYYKGGTYEQYF
>TRBV29-1|-|TRBJ1-5|-
TGCAGCGTTGGAAAAGATCAGCCCCAGCATTTT
CSVGKDQPQHF
>TRBV29-1|-|TRBJ1-1|-
TGCAGCGTTGCCCAGGGGAGGAGCACTGAAGCTTTCTTT
CSVAQGRSTEAFF
>TRBV29-1|many|TRBJ2-3|-
TGCAGCGTGCGCGCAGAGACAGATACGCAGTATTTT
CSVRAETDTQYF
>TRBV28|many|TRBJ2-3|TRBD2
TGTGCCAGCAGTCCCTTGATTAGCGGGGGGTCCCAATTTAGGGATACGCAGTATTTT
CASSPLISGGSQFRDTQYF
>TRBV12-3/TRBV12-4|many|TRBJ1-2|-
TGTGCCAGCGGCACACTTAACTATGGCTACACCTTC
CASGTLNYGYTF
>TRBV10-2|few|TRBJ2-1|-
TGCGCCAGCAGTGAGGCGGTTAAGTCCTACAATGAGCAGTTCTTC
CASSEAVKSYNEQFF
>TRBV12-3/TRBV12-4|many|TRBJ1-1|-
TGTGCCAGCAGTTCGCATACACAACAGGGTGGCGGAGAAGCTTTCTTT
CASSSHTQQGGGEAFF
>TRBV11-2|-|TRBJ1-1|-
TGTGCCAGCAGCCAACAGGGAGGGTACACTGAAGCTTTCTTT
CASSQQGGYTEAFF
>TRBV9|-|TRBJ2-5|-
TGTGCCAGCAGCGTAGGGATTGTAGAGACCCAGTACTTC
CASSVGIVETQYF
>TRBV9|few|TRBJ2-1|TRBD1
TGTGCCAGCAGCGTAGCCACAGGGGGTGGATGGGCTGAGCAGTTCTTC
CASSVATGGGWAEQFF
>TRBV6-4|-|TRBJ2-2|-
TGTGCCAGCAGAGCCACCCCCCGGGGCACCGGGGAGCTGTTTTTT
CASRATPRGTGELFF
>TRBV6-2/TRBV6-3|many|TRBJ2-1|-
TGTGCCAGCAGTCAAGGGAATGAGCAGTTCTTC
CASSQGNEQFF
>TRBV5-5|few|TRBJ2-5|-
TGTGCCAGCAGCCGTGGGACCCAAGAGACCCAGTACTTC
CASSRGTQETQYF
>TRBV28|-|TRBJ1-5|-
TGTGCCAGCAGTTCGGCGGCAGGGGCGTATCAGCCCCAGCATTTT
CASSSAAGAYQPQHF
>TRBV12-3/TRBV12-4|-|TRBJ1-1|-
TGTGCCAGCAGTGTGAGAAGGGGGACTGAAGCTTTCTTT
CASSVRRGTEAFF
>TRBV29-1|many|TRBJ1-4|TRBD1
TGCAGCGGGGTAGGGGGCGGAAAACTGTTTTTT
CSGVGGGKLFF
>TRBV6-2/TRBV6-3|few|TRBJ1-2|-
TGTGCCAGCAGTTTTGAAGTGGGTGGCTACACCTTC
CASSFEVGGYTF
>TRBV2|-|TRBJ1-4|-
TGTGCCAGCCAGTCAGGTCTCTTCGAAAAACTGTTTTTT
CASQSGLFEKLFF
>TRBV7-2|many|TRBJ1-2|-
TGTGCCAGCAGCTTGTGGGGGGTGGGCTATGGCTACACCTTC
CASSLWGVGYGYTF
>TRBV13|few|TRBJ2-7|TRBD1
TGTGCCAGCAGCTTCCAGACAGGGGGGTTTAACTACGAGCAGTACTTC
CASSFQTGGFNYEQYF
>TRBV6-6|-|TRBJ1-1|-
TGTGCCAGCAGTTACGCAGGGTATTCCACTGAAGCTTTCTTT
CASSYAGYSTEAFF
>TRBV10-3|many|TRBJ2-1|TRBD2
TGTGCCACCGGTGCGGGGGACTATGAGCAGTTCTTC
CATGAGDYEQFF
>TRBV28|many|TRBJ1-5|-
TGTGCCAGCACGGATCCAGCAGCACACCAGCCCCAGCATTTT
CASTDPAAHQPQHF
>TRBV13|many|TRBJ1-6|-
TGTGCCAGCAGCTTAGGGGGGACCCTCCACTTT
CASSLGGTLHF
>TRBV27|few|TRBJ2-7|TRBD1
TGTGCCAGCAGCATGACAGGGCAGTACGAGCAGTACTTC
CASSMTGQYEQYF
>TRBV14|-|TRBJ2-6|TRBD1
TGTGCCAGCAGCCAACCGGGACAGGGGGCGCGAGGGGCCAACGTCCTGACTTTC
CASSQPGQGARGANVLTF
>TRBV12-3/TRBV12-4|few|TRBJ2-2|-
TGTGCCAGCAGTTTGGGGCCAAAGGGCGGCACCGGGGAGCTGTTTTTT
CASSLGPKGGTGELFF
>TRBV29-1|many|TRBJ1-1|TRBD1
TGCAGCGCCGAGGACAGGGTCTCTGAAGCTTTCTTT
CSAEDRVSEAFF
>TRBV6-1|few|TRBJ2-2|TRBD2
TGTGCCAGCAGCTCGACCCCTGGGGAGGGCACCGGGGAGCTGTTTTTT
CASSSTPGEGTGELFF
>TRBV4-3|few|TRBJ1-6|TRBD1
TGCGCCAGCAGCCAAGGCCGACAGGGGTTTTCGCCCCTCCACTTT
CASSQGRQGFSPLHF
>TRBV2|-|TRBJ2-5|-
TGTGCCAGCAGTGAAGGGAGACTCACCCAGGAGACCCAGTACTTC
CASSEGRLTQETQYF
>TRBV9|few|TRBJ2-5|TRBD1
TGTGCCAGCAGCGCGCACCGGGACAGGGGGCGGGATCTGACCCAGTACTTC
CASSAHRDRGRDLTQYF
>TRBV5-6|few|TRBJ2-6|TRBD1
TGTGCCAGCAGCCCGGGACAGGGGGCGCTTAATGGGGCCAACGTCCTGACTTTC
CASSPGQGALNGANVLTF
>TRBV20-1|many|TRBJ2-3|-
TGCAGTGCTAGAGATTTCAGAAGAGGGATCGAAGATACGCAGTATTTT
CSARDFRRGIEDTQYF
>TRBV29-1|few|TRBJ2-2|-
TGCAGCGTTGAGTTCGCGAACACCGGGGAGCTGTTTTTT
CSVEFANTGELFF
>TRBV6-5|many|TRBJ1-3|-
TGTGCCAGCAGTAGGAGCTCTGGAAACACCATATATTTT
CASSRSSGNTIYF
>TRBV13|few|TRBJ2-3|-
TGTGCCAGCACCTTAATGCGGCGTCTGGATACGCAGTATTTT
CASTLMRRLDTQYF
>TRBV7-9|few|TRBJ2-7|-
TGTGCCAGCAGCTTAGTAGTGACAGCCTACGAGCAGTACTTC
CASSLVVTAYEQYF
>TRBV29-1|many|TRBJ1-1|-
TGCAGCGTTCTCCGAGGGGCCCCGACGGCTTTCTTT
CSVLRGAPTAFF
>TRBV20-1|many|TRBJ1-4|-
TGCAGTGCTAGAGAGTGGGGGGGTGAAAAACTGTTTTTT
CSAREWGGEKLFF
>TRBV4-2|-|TRBJ2-3|-
TGTGCCAGCAGCCAAGACCGGGTAGGGGGTCGAGGAGATACGCAGTATTTT
CASSQDRVGGRGDTQYF
>TRBV2|-|TRBJ2-3|TRBD2
TGTGCCAGCAGCCCAAGGGAGGGAGGTAGCACAGATACGCAGTATTTT
CASSPREGGSTDTQYF
>TRBV6-6|-|TRBJ1-4|TRBD1
TGTGCCAGCAGTTTACAGGGGGGACGAGAAAAACTGTTTTTT
CASSLQGGREKLFF
>TRBV3-1|few|TRBJ2-3|-
TGTGCCAGCAGCCAATTACAGGGCTCTAGCACAGATACGCAGTATTTT
CASSQLQGSSTDTQYF
>TRBV7-3|many|TRBJ1-1|-
TGTGCCAGCAGCTTAACAGGGAAGATTAACACTGAAGCTTTCTTT
CASSLTGKINTEAFF
>TRBV7-9|many|TRBJ1-3|-
TGTGCCAGCAGCCCAAGACGTGGAAACACCATATATTTT
CASSPRRGNTIYF